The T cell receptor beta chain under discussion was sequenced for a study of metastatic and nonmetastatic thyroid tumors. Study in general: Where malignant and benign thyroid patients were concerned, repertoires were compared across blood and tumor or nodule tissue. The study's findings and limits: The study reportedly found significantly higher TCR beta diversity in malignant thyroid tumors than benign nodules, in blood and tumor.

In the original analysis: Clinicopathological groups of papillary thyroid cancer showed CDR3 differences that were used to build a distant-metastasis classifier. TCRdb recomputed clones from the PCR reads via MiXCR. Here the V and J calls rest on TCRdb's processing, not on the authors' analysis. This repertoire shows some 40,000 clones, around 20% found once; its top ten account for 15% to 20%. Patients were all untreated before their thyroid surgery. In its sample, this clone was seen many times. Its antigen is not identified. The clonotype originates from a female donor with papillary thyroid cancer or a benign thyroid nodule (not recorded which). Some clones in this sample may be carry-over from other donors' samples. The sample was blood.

CDR3 region: CASSYQTGGYGYTF. The DNA for the CDR3 is TGTGCCAGCAGCTACCAGACAGGGGGCTATGGCTACACCTTC. V usage is TRBV7-9 and J usage is TRBJ1-2, with TRBD1 matching over 9 bases. The CDR3 runs 14 residues. Germline assignment: CDR1 SEHNR and CDR2 FQNEAQ (reference sequence). V lost 4 bases, J lost 4 bases, and 4 bases stayed unmatched.